This T cell receptor beta chain was captured in a study of T cells in Graves' hyperthyroidism and ophthalmopathy. The V gene's germline CDR1 is MNHEY and CDR2 SVGEGT. This CDR3 spans 13 amino acids. Trimming removed 8 bases from V and 4 bases from J; junction bases left unmatched: 3. The investigators amplified TCR beta CDR3 regions from RNA transcripts. First-round RT-PCR targeting the TCR CDR3 was performed with the HTBI primer set. TCRdb ran MiXCR on the multiplex PCR reads and lists one entry per CDR3 protein. This table has roughly 290,000 distinct CDR3 sequences, more than 10% appearing once. As for this clonotype: Being one base from a much bigger clone, this may be a read error. The conserved phenylalanine or tryptophan normally closing the CDR3 is absent here, so this likely arose from a read error.

J is TRBJ1-5 and V is TRBV6-2 or TRBV6-3, with 9 bases identical to TRBD1. This receptor was obtained from a woman aged 25 to 39 with Graves' hyperthyroidism that later progressed to Graves' ophthalmopathy. The sequencing input was blood. The CDR3, as DNA: TGTGCCAGCGCCGGACAGGGGAATCAGCCCCAGCATCTT. Protein product: CASAGQGNQPQHL.